This T cell receptor (beta chain) is drawn from a study of tumor and adjacent non-tumor tissue in lung cancer. About the study: Stage I to III disease affected ten to eleven men and 4 or 5 women aged roughly 31 to 85. Study-level findings and limits: Normal lung showed higher cumulative top 100 clone frequency than tumor.

The template was RNA from unsorted bulk tissue. Donors were chemotherapy-naive, newly diagnosed lung cancer surgical patients in China, August–November 2014. On this clonotype: What it binds is unknown. Here the CDR3 omits its conserved ending phenylalanine or tryptophan, so a read error is the likely source. Because the CDR3's place on the DNA is in doubt, the DNA is left out and the CDR3 is given as listed by TCRdb.

TCRbeta libraries were built with three rounds of nested PCR, modified from ARM-PCR. Via MiXCR, TCRdb re-called the multiplex PCR reads, giving one row per CDR3 protein. The repertoire holds roughly 70,000 distinct CDR3 sequences, with roughly 73% as singletons. The CDR3 spans 12 residues, counting both ends. The germline gives CDR1 DFQATT, CDR2 SNEGSKA (reference sequence). Sequencing input: lung tumor tissue. The V gene is TRBV20-1, the J gene TRBJ2-1; the table names TRBD1, a call not compared with the DNA. The sequence was obtained from a man between 60 and 75 years old with non-small cell lung cancer. CDR3 residues: CSARGPNNELFC.